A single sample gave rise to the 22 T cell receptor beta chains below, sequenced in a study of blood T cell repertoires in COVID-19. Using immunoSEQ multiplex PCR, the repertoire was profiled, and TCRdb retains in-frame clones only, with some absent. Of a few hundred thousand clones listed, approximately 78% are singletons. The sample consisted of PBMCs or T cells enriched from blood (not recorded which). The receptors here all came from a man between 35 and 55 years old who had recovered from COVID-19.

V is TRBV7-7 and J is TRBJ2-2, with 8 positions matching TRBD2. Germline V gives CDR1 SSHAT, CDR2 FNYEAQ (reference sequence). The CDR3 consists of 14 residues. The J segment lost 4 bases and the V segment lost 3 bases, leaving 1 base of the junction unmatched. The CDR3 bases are TGTGCCAGCAGCTTCCGGGAGGGCACCGGGGAGCTGTTTTTT. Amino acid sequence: CASSFREGTGELFF.

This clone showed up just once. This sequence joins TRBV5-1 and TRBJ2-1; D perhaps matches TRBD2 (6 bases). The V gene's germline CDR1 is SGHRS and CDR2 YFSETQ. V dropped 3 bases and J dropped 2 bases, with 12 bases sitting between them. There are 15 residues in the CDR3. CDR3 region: CASSSLARPYNEQFF. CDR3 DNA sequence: TGCGCCAGCAGCTCACTAGCTCGCCCCTACAATGAGCAGTTCTTC.

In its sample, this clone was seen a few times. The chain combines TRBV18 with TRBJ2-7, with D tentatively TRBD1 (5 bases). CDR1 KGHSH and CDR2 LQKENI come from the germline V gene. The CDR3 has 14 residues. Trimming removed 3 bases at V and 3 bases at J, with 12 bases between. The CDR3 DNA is TGTGCCAGCTCACCCCAGGGCTTACGCTACGAGCAGTACTTC. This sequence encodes CASSPQGLRYEQYF.

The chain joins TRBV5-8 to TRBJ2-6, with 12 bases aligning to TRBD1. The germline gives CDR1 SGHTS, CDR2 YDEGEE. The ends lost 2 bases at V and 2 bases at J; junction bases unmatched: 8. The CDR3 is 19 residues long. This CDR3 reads CASSFRDRGLFPGANVLTF. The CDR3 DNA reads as TGTGCCAGCAGCTTCCGGGACAGGGGGCTTTTCCCTGGGGCCAACGTCCTGACTTTC.

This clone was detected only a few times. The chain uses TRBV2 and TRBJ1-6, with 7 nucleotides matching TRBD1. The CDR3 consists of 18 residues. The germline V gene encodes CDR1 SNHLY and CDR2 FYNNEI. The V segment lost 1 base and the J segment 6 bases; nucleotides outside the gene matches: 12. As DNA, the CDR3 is TGTGCCAGCAGTGAAGGGTTGGCGCAGGGGGAAGTTAATTCACCCCTCCACTTT. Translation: CASSEGLAQGEVNSPLHF. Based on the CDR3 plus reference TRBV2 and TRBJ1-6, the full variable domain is EPEVTQTPSHQVTQMGQEVILRCVPISNHLYFYWYRQILGQKVEFLVSFYNNEISEKSEIFDDQFSVERPDGSNFTLKIRSTKLEDSAMYFCASSEGLAQGEVNSPLHFGNGTRLTVT.

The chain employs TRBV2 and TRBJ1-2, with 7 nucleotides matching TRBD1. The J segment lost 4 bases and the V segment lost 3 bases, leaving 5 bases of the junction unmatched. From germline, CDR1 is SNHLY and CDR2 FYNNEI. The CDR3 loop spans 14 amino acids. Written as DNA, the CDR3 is TGTGCCAGCAGTGAGGCAGGGGGACCCTATGGCTACACCTTC. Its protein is CASSEAGGPYGYTF.

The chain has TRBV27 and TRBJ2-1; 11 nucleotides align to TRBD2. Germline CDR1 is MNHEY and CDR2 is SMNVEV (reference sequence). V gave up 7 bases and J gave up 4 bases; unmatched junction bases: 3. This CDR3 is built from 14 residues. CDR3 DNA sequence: TGTGCCAGCATTAGGACTAGCGGGTACAATGAGCAGTTCTTC. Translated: CASIRTSGYNEQFF.

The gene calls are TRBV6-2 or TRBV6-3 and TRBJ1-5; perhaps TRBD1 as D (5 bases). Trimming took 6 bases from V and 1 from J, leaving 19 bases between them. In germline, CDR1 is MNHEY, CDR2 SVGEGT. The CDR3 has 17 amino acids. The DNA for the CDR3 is TGTGCCAGCAGCCTAACCGGGGGGACTTTGAGCAATCAGCCCCAGCATTTT. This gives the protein CASSLTGGTLSNQPQHF.

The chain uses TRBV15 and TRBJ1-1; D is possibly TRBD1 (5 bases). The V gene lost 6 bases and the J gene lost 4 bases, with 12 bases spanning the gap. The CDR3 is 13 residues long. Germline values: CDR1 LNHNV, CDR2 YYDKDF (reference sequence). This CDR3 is CATSLGGGTEAFF. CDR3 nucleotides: TGTGCCACCAGTTTGGGGGGAGGCACTGAAGCTTTCTTT.

The CDR3 DNA follows: TGTGCCAGTAGTAGCGGGACAGGGGGCTATGTTTTGGATGGCTACACCTTC. This sequence encodes CASSSGTGGYVLDGYTF. The chain recombines TRBV19 with TRBJ1-2; 12 bases map to TRBD1. CDR3 length: 17 amino acids. J was trimmed by 6 bases and V by 4 bases; bases with no gene match: 12. The V gene's germline CDR1 is LNHDA and CDR2 SQIVND (reference sequence).

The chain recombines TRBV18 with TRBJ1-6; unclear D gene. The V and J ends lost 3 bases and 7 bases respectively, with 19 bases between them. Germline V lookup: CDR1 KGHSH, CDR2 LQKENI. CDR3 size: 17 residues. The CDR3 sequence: CASSPLSLTNANSPLHF. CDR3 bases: TGTGCCAGCTCACCTTTATCCCTTACGAACGCGAATTCACCCCTCCACTTT.

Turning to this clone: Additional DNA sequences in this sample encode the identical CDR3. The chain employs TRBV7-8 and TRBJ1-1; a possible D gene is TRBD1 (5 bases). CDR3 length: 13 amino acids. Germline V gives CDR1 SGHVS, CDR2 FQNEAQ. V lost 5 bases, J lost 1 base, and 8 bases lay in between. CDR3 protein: CASSGRGNTEAFF. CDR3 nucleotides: TGTGCCAGCAGCGGGAGGGGGAACACTGAAGCTTTCTTT.

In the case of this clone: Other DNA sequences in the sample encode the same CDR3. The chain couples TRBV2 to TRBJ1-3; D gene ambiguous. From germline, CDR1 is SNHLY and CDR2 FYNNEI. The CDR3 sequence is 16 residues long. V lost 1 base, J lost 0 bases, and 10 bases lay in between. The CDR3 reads CASSEGGGLSGNTIYF. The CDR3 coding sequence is TGTGCCAGCAGTGAAGGGGGAGGCCTCTCTGGAAACACCATATATTTT.

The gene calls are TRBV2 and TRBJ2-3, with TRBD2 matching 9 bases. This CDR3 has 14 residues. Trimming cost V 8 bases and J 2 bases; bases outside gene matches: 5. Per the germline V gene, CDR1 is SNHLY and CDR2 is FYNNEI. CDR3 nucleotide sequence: TGTGCCAGCGTGCGGGGGGGAGACACAGATACGCAGTATTTT. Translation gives CASVRGGDTDTQYF. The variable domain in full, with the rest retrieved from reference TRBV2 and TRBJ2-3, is EPEVTQTPSHQVTQMGQEVILRCVPISNHLYFYWYRQILGQKVEFLVSFYNNEISEKSEIFDDQFSVERPDGSNFTLKIRSTKLEDSAMYFCASVRGGDTDTQYFGPGTRLTVL.

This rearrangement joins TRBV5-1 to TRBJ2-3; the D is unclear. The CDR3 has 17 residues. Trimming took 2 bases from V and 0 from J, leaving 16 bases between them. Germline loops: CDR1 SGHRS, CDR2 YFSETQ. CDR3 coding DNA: TGCGCCAGCAGCTTTTTAAACTTTCCGTCTAGCACAGATACGCAGTATTTT. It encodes CASSFLNFPSSTDTQYF.

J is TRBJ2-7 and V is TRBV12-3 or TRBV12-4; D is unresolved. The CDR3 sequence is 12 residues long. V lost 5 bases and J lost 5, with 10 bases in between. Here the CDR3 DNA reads TGTGCCAGCAGTCAGGATCCCAACGAGCAGTACTTC. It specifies CASSQDPNEQYF.

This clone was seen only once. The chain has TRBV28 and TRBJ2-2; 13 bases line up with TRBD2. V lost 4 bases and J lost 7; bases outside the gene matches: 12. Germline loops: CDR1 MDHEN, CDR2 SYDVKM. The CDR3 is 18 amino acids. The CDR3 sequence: CASSSHRLAGGNYGELFF. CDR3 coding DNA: TGTGCCAGCAGTTCCCATAGACTAGCGGGGGGAAATTACGGGGAGCTGTTTTTT.

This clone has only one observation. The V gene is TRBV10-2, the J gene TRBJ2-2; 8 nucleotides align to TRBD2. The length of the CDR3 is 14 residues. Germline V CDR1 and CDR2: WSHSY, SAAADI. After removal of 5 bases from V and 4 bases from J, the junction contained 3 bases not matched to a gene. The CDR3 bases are TGCGCCAGCAGTTCCCGGGGGGGCACCGGGGAGCTGTTTTTT. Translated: CASSSRGGTGELFF.

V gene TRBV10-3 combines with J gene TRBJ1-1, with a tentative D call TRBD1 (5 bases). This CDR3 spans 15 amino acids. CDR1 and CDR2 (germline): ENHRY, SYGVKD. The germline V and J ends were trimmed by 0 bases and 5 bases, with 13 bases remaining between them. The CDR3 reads CAISESPGGRTEAFF. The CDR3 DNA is TGTGCCATCAGTGAGTCACCGGGGGGAAGGACTGAAGCTTTCTTT.

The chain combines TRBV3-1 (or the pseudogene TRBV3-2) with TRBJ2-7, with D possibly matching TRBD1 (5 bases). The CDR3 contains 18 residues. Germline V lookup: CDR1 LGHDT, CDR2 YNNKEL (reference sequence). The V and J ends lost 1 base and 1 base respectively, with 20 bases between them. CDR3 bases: TGTGCCAGCAGCCAAGGGGTTGGGCAGGGTTCTGAGTCCTACGAGCAGTACTTC. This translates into CASSQGVGQGSESYEQYF.

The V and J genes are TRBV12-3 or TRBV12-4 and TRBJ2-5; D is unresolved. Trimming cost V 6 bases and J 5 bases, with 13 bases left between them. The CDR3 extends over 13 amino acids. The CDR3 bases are TGTGCCAGCAGCCCCTCTACGGTGGAGACCCAGTACTTC. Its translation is CASSPSTVETQYF.

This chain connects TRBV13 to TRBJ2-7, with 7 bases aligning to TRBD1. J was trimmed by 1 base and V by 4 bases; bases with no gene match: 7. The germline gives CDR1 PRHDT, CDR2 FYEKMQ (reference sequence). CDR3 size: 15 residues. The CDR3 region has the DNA TGTGCCAGCAGCTCCTCGACAGGGAAGTCCTACGAGCAGTACTTC. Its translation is CASSSSTGKSYEQYF. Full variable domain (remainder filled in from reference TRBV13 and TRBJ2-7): AAGVIQSPRHLIKEKRETATLKCYPIPRHDTVYWYQQGPGQDPQFLISFYEKMQSDKGSIPDRFSAQQFSDYHSELNMSSLELGDSALYFCASSSSTGKSYEQYFGPGTRLTVT.